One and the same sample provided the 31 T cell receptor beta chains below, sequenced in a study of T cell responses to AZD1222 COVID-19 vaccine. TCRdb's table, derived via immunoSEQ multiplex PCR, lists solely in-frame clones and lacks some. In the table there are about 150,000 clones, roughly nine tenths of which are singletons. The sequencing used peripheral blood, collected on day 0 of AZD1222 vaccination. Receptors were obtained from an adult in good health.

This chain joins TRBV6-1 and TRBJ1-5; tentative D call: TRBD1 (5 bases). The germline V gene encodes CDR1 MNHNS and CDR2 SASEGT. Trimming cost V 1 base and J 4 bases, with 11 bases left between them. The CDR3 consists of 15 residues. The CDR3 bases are TGTGCCAGCAGTGAAGGCGACGGGGGGAATCAGCCCCAGCATTTT. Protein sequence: CASSEGDGGNQPQHF.

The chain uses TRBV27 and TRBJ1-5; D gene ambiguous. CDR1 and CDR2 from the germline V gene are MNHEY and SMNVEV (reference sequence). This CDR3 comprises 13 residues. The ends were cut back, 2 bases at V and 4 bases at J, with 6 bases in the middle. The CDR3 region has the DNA TGTGCCAGCAGTTTAGTTAGGAATCAGCCCCAGCATTTT. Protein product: CASSLVRNQPQHF.

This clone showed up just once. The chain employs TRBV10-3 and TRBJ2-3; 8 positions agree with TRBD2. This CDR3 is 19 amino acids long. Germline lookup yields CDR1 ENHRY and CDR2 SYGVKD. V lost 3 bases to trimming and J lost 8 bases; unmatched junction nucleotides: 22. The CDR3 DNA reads TGTGCCATCAGTGACCGGGACGAATGGAGACTAGCGACCCTCGGTACGCAGTATTTT. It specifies CAISDRDEWRLATLGTQYF.

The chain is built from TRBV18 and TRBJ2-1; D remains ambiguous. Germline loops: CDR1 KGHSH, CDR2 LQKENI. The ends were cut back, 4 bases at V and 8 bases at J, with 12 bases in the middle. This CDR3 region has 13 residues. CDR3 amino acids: CASSRLTADEQFF. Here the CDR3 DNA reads TGTGCCAGCTCACGCTTGACTGCAGATGAGCAGTTCTTC.

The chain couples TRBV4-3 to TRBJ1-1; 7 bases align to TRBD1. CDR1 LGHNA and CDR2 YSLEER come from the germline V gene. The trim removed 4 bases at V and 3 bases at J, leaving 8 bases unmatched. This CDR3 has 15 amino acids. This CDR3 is CASSRGGQGDTEAFF. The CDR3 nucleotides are TGCGCCAGCAGCCGAGGGGGCCAGGGGGACACTGAAGCTTTCTTT.

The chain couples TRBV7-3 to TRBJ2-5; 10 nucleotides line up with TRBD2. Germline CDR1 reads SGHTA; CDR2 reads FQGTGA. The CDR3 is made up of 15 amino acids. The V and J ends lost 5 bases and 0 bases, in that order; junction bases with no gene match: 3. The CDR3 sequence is CASSPGLAYQETQYF. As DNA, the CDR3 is TGTGCCAGCAGCCCGGGACTAGCGTACCAAGAGACCCAGTACTTC.

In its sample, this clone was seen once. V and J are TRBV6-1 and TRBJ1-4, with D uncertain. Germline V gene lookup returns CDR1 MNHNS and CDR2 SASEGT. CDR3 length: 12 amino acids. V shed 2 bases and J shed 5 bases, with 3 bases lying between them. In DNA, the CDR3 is TGTGCCAGCAGTGAACAAAATGAAAAACTGTTTTTT. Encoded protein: CASSEQNEKLFF.

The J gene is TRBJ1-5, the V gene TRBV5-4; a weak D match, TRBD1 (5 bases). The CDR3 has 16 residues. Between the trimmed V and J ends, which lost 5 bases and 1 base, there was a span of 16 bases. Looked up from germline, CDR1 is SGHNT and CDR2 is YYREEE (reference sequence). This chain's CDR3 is CASSWGGRGSNQPQHF. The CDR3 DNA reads TGTGCCAGCAGTTGGGGGGGACGGGGAAGCAATCAGCCCCAGCATTTT.

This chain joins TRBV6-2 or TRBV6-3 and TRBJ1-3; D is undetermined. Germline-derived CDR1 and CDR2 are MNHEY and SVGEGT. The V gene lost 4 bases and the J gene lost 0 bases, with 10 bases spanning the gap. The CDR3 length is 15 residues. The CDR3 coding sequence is TGTGCCAGCAGTTTTACCGAGCACTCTGGAAACACCATATATTTT. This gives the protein CASSFTEHSGNTIYF.

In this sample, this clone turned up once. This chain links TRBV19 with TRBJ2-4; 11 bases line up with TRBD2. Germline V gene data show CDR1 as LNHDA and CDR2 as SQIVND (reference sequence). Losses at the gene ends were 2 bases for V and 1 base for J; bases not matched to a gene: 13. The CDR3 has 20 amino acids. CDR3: CASSIRAGTSGERAKNIQYF. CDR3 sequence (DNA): TGTGCCAGTAGTATAAGGGCCGGGACTAGCGGTGAGCGGGCCAAAAACATTCAGTACTTC.

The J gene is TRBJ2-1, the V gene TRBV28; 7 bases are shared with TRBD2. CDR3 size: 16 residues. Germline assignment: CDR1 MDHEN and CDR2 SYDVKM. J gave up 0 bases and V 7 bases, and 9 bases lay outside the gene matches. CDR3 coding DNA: TGTGCCAGCACCCTAAGGGAGGGGAGCTCCTACAATGAGCAGTTCTTC. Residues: CASTLREGSSYNEQFF.

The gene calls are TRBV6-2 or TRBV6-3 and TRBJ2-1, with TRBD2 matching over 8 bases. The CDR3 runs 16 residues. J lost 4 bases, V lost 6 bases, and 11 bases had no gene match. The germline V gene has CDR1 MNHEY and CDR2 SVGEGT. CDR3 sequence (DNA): TGTGCCAGCAGCCTCCACCCAGCGGGAGCATACAATGAGCAGTTCTTC. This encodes CASSLHPAGAYNEQFF.

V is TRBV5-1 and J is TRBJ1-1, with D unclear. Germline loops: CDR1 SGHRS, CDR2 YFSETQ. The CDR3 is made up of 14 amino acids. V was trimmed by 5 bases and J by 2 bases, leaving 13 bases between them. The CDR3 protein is CASSHPRANTEAFF. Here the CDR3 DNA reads TGCGCCAGCAGTCACCCTCGGGCAAACACTGAAGCTTTCTTT.

For the CDR3, the DNA is TGTGCCAGCAGTGAGACGCCCTACAATGAGCAGTTCTTC. Its translation: CASSETPYNEQFF. This chain links TRBV6-1 with TRBJ2-1; D is unclear. The CDR3 runs to 13 residues. The germline gives CDR1 MNHNS, CDR2 SASEGT. V dropped 3 bases and J dropped 2 bases, with 5 bases sitting between them.

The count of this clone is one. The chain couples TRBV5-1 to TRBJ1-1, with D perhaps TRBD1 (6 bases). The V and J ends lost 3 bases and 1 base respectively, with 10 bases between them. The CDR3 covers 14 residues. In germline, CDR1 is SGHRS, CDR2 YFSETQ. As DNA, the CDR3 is TGCGCCAGCAGCTCCCTCAGGGGGAACACTGAAGCTTTCTTT. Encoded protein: CASSSLRGNTEAFF. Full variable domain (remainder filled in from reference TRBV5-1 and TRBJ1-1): KAGVTQTPRYLIKTRGQQVTLSCSPISGHRSVSWYQQTPGQGLQFLFEYFSETQRNKGNFPGRFSGRQFSNSRSEMNVSTLELGDSALYLCASSSLRGNTEAFFGQGTRLTVV.

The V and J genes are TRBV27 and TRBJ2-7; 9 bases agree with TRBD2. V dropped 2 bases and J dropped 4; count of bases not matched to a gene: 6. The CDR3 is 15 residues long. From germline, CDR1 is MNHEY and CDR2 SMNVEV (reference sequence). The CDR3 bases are TGTGCCAGCAGTTTAGATAGCGGGGGAGTTTACGAGCAGTACTTC. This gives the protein CASSLDSGGVYEQYF.

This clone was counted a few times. CDR3 bases: TGTGCCAGCAGCTTGGACCACAGGGCTGGCTACACCTTC. Its translation: CASSLDHRAGYTF. The chain joins TRBV7-9 to TRBJ1-2, with a weak D call TRBD1 (6 bases). With 3 bases removed from V and 7 bases from J, the gap between germline ends came to 12 bases. Germline CDR1 is SEHNR and CDR2 is FQNEAQ (reference sequence). The CDR3 is 13 amino acids.

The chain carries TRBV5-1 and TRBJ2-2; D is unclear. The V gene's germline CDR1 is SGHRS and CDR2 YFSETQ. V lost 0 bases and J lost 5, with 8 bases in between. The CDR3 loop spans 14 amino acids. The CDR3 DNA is TGCGCCAGCAGCTTGGCCTTGGGGACCGGGGAGCTGTTTTTT. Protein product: CASSLALGTGELFF.

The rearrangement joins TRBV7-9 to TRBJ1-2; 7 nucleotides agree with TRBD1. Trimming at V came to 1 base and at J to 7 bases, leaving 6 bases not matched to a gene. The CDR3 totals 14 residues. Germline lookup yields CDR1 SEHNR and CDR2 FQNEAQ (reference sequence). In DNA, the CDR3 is TGTGCCAGCAGCTTAGGAAGACAGGGTGCTGGCTACACCTTC. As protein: CASSLGRQGAGYTF.

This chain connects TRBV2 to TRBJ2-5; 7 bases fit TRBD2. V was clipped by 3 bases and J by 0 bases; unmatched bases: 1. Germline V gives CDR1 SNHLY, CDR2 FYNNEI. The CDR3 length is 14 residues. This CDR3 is CASSDLADQETQYF. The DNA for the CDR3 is TGTGCCAGCAGTGATCTAGCGGACCAAGAGACCCAGTACTTC.

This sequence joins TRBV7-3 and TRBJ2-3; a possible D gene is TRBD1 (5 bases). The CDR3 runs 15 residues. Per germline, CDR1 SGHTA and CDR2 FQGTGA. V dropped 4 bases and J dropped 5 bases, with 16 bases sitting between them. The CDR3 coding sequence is TGTGCCAGCAGCTCAGGGATCTCTAAACGAGATACGCAGTATTTT. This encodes CASSSGISKRDTQYF.

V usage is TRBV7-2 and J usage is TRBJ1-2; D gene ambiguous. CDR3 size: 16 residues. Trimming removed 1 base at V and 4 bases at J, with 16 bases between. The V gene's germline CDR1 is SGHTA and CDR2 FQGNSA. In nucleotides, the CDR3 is TGTGCCAGCAGCTTAGTTGCCGCGGAAGCGGGCTATGGCTACACCTTC. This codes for CASSLVAAEAGYGYTF.

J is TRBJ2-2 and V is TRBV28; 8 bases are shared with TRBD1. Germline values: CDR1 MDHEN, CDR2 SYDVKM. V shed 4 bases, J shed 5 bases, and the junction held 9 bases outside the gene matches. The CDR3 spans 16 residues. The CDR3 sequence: CASSSQGARITGELFF. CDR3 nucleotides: TGTGCCAGCAGTTCTCAGGGGGCGCGAATAACCGGGGAGCTGTTTTTT.

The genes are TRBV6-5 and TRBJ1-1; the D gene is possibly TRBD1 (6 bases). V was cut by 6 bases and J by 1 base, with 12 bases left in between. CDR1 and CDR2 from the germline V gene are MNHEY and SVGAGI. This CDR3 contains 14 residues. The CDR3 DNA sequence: TGTGCCAGCAGGTGGGGGGGCGCGAACACTGAAGCTTTCTTT. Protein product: CASRWGGANTEAFF.

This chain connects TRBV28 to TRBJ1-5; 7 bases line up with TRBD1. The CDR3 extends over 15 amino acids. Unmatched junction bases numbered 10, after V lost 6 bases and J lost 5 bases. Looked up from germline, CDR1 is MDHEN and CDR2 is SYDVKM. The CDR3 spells CASRRSTGTHQPQHF. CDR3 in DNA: TGTGCCAGCAGACGCTCGACAGGGACCCATCAGCCCCAGCATTTT.

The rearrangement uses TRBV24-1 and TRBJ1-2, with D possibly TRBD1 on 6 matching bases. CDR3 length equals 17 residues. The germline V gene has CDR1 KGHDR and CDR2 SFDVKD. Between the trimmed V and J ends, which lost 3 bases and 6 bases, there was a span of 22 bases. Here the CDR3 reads CATSDDRTTQGGHGYTF. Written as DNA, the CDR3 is TGTGCCACCAGTGATGATCGAACGACACAGGGAGGACATGGCTACACCTTC.

The CDR3, as DNA: TGCGCCAGCAGCACCGTGGGGGTCCTGGGGACCCAGTACTTC. Its translation: CASSTVGVLGTQYF. The genes are TRBV5-1 and TRBJ2-5; D assignment may be TRBD1 or TRBD2 (5 bases each). V lost 4 bases and J lost 7, with 17 bases in between. The CDR3 has 14 residues. Germline CDR1 is SGHRS and CDR2 is YFSETQ.

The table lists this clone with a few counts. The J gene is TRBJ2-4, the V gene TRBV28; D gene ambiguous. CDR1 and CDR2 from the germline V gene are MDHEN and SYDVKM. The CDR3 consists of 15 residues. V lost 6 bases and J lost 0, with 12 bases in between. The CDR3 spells CASSLVGRAKNIQYF. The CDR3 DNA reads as TGTGCCAGCAGCCTCGTGGGAAGAGCCAAAAACATTCAGTACTTC. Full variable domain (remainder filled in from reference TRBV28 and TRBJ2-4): DVKVTQSSRYLVKRTGEKVFLECVQDMDHENMFWYRQDPGLGLRLIYFSYDVKMKEKGDIPEGYSVSREKKERFSLILESASTNQTSMYLCASSLVGRAKNIQYFGAGTRLSVL.

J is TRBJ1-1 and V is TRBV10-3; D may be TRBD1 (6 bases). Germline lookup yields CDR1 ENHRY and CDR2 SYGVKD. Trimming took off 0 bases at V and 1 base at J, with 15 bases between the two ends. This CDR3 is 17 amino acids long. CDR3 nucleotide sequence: TGTGCCATCAGTGAGTCGAAGGTGGGGGGGCGGAACACTGAAGCTTTCTTT. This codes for CAISESKVGGRNTEAFF.

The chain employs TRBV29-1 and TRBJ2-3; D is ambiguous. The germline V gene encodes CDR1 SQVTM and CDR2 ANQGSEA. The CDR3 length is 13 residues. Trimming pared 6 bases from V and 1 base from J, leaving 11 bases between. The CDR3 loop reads CSVAPLGTDTQYF. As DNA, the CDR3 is TGCAGCGTCGCCCCGCTGGGCACAGATACGCAGTATTTT.

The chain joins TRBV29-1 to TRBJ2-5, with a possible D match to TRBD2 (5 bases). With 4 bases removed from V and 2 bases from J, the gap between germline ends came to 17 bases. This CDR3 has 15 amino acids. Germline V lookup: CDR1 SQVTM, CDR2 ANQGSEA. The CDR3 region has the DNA TGCAGCGTTGCCCAGAGGGCGAACAAACAAGAGACCCAGTACTTC. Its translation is CSVAQRANKQETQYF.